This TCR beta chain was captured by sequencing in a study of blood T cell repertoires in COVID-19. On the study more broadly: Some COVID-19 samples were acute and others convalescent; all came from the United States, Italy and Spain. From T cells, B-cell-depleted T cells, or PBMCs came the material, which was cDNA or gDNA.

In the original processing: Reference gene primer amplification gave nucleated cell count estimates. Sequenced by immunoSEQ multiplex PCR; TCRdb stores in-frame clones only, minus some. The V and J calls and the clone size are those of that table, but D and trimming were determined from the DNA. The profile covers some 74,000 clones, with about four fifths appearing a single time and roughly 4.8% taken by the ten largest. Sequences were obtained from peripheral blood. This receptor was identified in a woman aged 80 or over with active or convalescent COVID-19.

DNA of the CDR3: TGTGCCAGCAGACCCAGGGTTGGAAACACCATATATTTT. It is translated as CASRPRVGNTIYF. J is TRBJ1-3 and V is TRBV24-1; a possible D gene is TRBD1 (5 bases). The CDR3 has 13 amino acids. Per germline, CDR1 KGHDR and CDR2 SFDVKD. Trimming cost V 11 bases and J 3 bases, with 13 bases left between them.